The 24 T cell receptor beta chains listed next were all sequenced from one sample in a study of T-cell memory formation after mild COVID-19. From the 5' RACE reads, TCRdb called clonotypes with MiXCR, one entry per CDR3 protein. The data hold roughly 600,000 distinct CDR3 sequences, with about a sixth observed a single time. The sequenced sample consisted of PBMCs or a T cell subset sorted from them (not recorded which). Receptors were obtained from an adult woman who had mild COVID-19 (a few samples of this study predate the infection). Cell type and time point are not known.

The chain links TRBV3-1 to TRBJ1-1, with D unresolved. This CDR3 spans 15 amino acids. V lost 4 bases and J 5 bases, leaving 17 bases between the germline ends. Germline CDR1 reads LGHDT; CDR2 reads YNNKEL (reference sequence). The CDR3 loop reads CASSPFGRSGTEAFF. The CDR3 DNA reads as TGTGCCAGCAGCCCTTTTGGGAGGTCTGGGACTGAAGCTTTCTTT.

CDR3 amino acids: CASSQPSQGGMSQARDTQYF. CDR3 sequence (DNA): TGTGCCAGCAGCCAACCTTCGCAAGGGGGGATGAGCCAGGCGCGAGATACGCAGTATTTT. V usage is TRBV3-1 and J usage is TRBJ2-3; D possibly matches TRBD1 or TRBD2 (6 bases each). Between the trimmed V and J ends, which lost 2 bases and 5 bases, there was a span of 29 bases. Germline CDR1 reads LGHDT; CDR2 reads YNNKEL (reference sequence). The CDR3 contains 20 residues.

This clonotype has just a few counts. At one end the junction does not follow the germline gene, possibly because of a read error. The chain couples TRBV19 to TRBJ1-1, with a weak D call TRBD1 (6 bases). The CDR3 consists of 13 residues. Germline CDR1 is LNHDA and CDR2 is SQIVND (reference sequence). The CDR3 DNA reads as TGTGCGTCGGGAGGGGGGATGAACACTGAAGTTTTCTTT. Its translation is CASGGGMNTEVFF.

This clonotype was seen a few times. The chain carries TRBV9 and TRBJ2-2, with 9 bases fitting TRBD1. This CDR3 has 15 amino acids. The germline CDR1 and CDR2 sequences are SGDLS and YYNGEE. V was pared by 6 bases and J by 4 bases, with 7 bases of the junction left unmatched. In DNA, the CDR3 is TGTGCCAGCACCGTTGGACAGGGGTCCACCGGGGAGCTGTTTTTT. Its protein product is CASTVGQGSTGELFF.

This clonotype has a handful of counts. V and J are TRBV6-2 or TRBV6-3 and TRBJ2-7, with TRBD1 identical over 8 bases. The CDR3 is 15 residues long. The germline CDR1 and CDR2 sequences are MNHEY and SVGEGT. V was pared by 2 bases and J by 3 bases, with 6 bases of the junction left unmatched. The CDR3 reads CASSYPGTGNYEQYF. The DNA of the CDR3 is TGTGCCAGCAGTTACCCCGGGACAGGAAACTACGAGCAGTACTTC.

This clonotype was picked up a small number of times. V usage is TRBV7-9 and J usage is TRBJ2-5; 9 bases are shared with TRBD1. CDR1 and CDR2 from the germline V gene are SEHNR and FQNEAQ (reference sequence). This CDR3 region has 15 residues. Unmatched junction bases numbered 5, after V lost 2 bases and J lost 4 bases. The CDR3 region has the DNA TGTGCCAGCAGCTTAAGGGTGACAGGGGGAGAGACCCAGTACTTC. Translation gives CASSLRVTGGETQYF. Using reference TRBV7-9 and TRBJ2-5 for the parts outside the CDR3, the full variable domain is DTGVSQNPRHKITKRGQNVTFRCDPISEHNRLYWYRQTLGQGPEFLTYFQNEAQLEKSRLLSDRFSAERPKGSFSTLEIQRTEQGDSAMYLCASSLRVTGGETQYFGPGTRLLVL.

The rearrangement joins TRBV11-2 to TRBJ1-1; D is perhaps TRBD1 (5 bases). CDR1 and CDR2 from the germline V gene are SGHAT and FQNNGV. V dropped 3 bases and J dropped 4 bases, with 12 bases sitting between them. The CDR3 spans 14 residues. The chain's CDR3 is CASSFEGPGTEAFF. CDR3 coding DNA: TGTGCCAGCAGCTTCGAGGGGCCGGGCACTGAAGCTTTCTTT. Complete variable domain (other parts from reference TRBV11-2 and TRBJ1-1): EAGVAQSPRYKIIEKRQSVAFWCNPISGHATLYWYQQILGQGPKLLIQFQNNGVVDDSQLPKDRFSAERLKGVDSTLKIQPAKLEDSAVYLCASSFEGPGTEAFFGQGTRLTVV.

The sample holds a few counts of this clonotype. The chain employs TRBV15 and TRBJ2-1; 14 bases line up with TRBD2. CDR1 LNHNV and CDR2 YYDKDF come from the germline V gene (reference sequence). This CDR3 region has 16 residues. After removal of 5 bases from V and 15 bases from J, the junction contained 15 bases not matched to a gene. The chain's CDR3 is CATSPAGGLAGAGWFF. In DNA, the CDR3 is TGTGCCACCAGCCCGGCGGGGGGACTAGCGGGAGCAGGGTGGTTCTTC.

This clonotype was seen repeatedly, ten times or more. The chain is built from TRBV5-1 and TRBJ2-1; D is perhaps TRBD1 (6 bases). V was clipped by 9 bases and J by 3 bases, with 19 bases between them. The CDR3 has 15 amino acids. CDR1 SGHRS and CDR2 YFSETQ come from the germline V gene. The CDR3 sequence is CATTQWAGVYNEQFF. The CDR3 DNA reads TGCGCCACCACCCAGTGGGCAGGGGTCTACAATGAGCAGTTCTTC.

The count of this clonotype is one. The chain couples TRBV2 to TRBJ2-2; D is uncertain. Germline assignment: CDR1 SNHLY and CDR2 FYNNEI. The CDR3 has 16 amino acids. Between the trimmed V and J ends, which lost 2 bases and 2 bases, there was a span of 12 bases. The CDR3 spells CASSEMVRDNTGELFF. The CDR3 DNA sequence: TGTGCCAGCAGTGAAATGGTTAGGGATAACACCGGGGAGCTGTTTTTT.

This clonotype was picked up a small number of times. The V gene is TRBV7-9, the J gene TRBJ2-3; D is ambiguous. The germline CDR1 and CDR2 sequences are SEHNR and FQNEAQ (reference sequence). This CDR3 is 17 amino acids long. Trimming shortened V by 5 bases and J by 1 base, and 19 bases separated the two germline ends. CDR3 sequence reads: CASSPTRTLGRTDTQYF. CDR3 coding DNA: TGTGCCAGCAGCCCGACGAGGACGCTAGGTCGCACAGATACGCAGTATTTT.

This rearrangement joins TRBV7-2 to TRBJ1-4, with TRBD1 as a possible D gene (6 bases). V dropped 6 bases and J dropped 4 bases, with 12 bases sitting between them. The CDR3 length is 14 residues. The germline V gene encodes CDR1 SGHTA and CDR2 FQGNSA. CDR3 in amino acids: CASRGAGINEKLFF. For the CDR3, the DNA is TGTGCCAGCAGGGGGGCAGGGATTAATGAAAAACTGTTTTTT.

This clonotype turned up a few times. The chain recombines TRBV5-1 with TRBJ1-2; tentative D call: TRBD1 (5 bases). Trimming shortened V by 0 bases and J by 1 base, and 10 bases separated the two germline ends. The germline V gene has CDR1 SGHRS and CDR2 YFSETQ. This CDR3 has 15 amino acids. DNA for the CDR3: TGCGCCAGCAGCTTGGCGGCAGGGAGTAACTATGGCTACACCTTC. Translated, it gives CASSLAAGSNYGYTF.

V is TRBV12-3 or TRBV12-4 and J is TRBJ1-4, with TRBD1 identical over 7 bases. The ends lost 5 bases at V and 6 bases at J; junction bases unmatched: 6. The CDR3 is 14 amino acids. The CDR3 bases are TGTGCCAGCAGTCCGACAGGGTCGTATGAAAAACTGTTTTTT. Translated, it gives CASSPTGSYEKLFF.

The CDR3 coding sequence is TGTGCCAGCAGCCGGAGGTTCCGTGGCACAGATACGCAGTATTTT. Translated: CASSRRFRGTDTQYF. The chain combines TRBV7-3 with TRBJ2-3; D is possibly TRBD2 (5 bases). CDR1 and CDR2 (germline): SGHTA, FQGTGA. This CDR3 is 15 amino acids long. The ends were cut back, 5 bases at V and 1 base at J, with 13 bases in the middle. Together with reference TRBV7-3 and TRBJ2-3, the CDR3 gives the full variable domain: GAGVSQTPSNKVTEKGKYVELRCDPISGHTALYWYRQSLGQGPEFLIYFQGTGAADDSGLPNDRFFAVRPEGSVSTLKIQRTERGDSAVYLCASSRRFRGTDTQYFGPGTRLTVL.

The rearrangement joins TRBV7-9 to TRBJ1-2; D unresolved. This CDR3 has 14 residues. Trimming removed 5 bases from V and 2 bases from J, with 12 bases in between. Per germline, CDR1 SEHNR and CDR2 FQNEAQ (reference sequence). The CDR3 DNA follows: TGTGCCAGCAGCCCAGAAGGGATGAACTATGGCTACACCTTC. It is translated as CASSPEGMNYGYTF.

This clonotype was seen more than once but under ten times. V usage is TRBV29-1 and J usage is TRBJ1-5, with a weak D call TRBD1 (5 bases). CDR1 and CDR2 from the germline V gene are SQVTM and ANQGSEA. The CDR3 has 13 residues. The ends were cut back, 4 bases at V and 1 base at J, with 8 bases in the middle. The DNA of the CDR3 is TGCAGCGTTGGGGGACTCAGCAATCAGCCCCAGCATTTT. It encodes CSVGGLSNQPQHF.

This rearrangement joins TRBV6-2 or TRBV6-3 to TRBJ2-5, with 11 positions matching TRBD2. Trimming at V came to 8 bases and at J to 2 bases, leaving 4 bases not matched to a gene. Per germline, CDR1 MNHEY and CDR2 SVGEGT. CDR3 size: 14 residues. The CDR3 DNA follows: TGTGCCAGCCGGACTAGCGGGCGGCAAGAGACCCAGTACTTC. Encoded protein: CASRTSGRQETQYF.

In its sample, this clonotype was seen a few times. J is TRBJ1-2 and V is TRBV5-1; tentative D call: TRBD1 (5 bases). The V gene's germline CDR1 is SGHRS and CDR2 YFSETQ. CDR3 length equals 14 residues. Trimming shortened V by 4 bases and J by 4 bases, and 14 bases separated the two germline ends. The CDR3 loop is CASSNSDRFYGYTF. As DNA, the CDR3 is TGCGCCAGCAGCAATTCCGACAGATTCTATGGCTACACCTTC.

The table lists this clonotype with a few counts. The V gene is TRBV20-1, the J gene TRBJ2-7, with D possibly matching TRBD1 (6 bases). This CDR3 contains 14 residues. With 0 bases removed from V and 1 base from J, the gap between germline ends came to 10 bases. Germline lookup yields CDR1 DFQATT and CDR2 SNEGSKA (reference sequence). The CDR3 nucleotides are TGCAGTGCTAGAGATGACAGGTTATCCTACGAGCAGTACTTC. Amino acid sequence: CSARDDRLSYEQYF.

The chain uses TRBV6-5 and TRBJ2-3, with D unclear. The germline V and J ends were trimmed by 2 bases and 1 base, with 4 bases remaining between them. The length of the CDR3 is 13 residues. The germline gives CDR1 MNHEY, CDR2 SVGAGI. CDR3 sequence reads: CASSYRGTDTQYF. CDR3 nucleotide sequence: TGTGCCAGCAGTTACCGGGGCACAGATACGCAGTATTTT.

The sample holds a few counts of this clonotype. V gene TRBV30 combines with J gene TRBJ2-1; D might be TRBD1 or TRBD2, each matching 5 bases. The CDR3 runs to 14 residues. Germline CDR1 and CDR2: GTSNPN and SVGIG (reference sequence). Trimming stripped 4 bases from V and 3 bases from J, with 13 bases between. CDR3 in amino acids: CAWMGPGVYNEQFF. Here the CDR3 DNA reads TGTGCCTGGATGGGACCCGGGGTCTACAATGAGCAGTTCTTC.

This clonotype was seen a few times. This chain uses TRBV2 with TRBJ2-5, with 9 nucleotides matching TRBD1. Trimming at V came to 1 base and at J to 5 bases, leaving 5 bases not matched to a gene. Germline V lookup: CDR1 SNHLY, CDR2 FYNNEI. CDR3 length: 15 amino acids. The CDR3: CASSEETQGAETQYF. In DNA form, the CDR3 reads TGTGCCAGCAGTGAAGAGACACAGGGGGCGGAGACCCAGTACTTC.

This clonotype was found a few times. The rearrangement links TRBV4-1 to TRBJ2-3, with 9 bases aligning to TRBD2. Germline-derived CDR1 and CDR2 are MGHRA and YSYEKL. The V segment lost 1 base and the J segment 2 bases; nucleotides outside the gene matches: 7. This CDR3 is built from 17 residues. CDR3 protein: CASSQVGLAFDTDTQYF. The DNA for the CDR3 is TGCGCCAGCAGCCAAGTGGGACTAGCCTTTGACACAGATACGCAGTATTTT.